This T cell receptor (beta chain) derives from a study of blood T cell repertoires in COVID-19. V lost 8 bases, J lost 4 bases, and 16 bases lay in between. The germline V gene encodes CDR1 MNHEY and CDR2 SVGAGI. The CDR3 covers 14 residues. In the original analysis: It was from reference gene primer amplification that nucleated cell counts were estimated. Produced via immunoSEQ multiplex PCR; TCRdb's table is partial and in-frame only. V, J and clone size were drawn from that table, and D and trimming were deduced from the DNA. The sample lists about 74,000 clones, about 83% occurring once. This receptor was identified in a man older than 75 with acute or convalescent COVID-19. Sequenced: peripheral blood. The chain carries TRBV6-5 and TRBJ2-3; no clear D gene. The CDR3 sequence is CASGLKPGSDTQYF. CDR3 DNA sequence: TGTGCCAGCGGGCTTAAGCCTGGATCAGATACGCAGTATTTT.